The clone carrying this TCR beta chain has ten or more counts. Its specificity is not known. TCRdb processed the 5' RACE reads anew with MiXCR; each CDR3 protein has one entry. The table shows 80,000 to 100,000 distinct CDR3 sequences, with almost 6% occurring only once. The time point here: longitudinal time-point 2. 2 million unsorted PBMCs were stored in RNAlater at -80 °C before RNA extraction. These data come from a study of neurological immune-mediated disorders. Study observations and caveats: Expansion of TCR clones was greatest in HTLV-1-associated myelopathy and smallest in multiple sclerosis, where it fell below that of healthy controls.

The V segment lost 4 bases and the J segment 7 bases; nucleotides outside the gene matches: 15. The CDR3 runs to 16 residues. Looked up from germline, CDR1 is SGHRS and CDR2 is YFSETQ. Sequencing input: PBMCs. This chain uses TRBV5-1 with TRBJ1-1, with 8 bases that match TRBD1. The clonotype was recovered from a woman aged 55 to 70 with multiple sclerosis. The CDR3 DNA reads TGCGCCAGCAGCCAACGTCCACAGGGGGGGAGGGGTGAAGCTTTCTTT. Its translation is CASSQRPQGGRGEAFF. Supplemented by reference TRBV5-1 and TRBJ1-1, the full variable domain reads KAGVTQTPRYLIKTRGQQVTLSCSPISGHRSVSWYQQTPGQGLQFLFEYFSETQRNKGNFPGRFSGRQFSNSRSEMNVSTLELGDSALYLCASSQRPQGGRGEAFFGQGTRLTVV.